The 8 T cell receptor beta chains in this list originate from one sample, sequenced in a study of T cell repertoires in cytomegalovirus infection (dated by TCRdb to about 2019). This sample's treatment or condition label indicates: in vitro stimulation with specific CMV peptide epitopes to enrich CMV-specific T cells. Their antigen targets remain unknown. These reads were obtained on an Illumina HiSeq 1500. The public reads were reanalyzed by TCRdb: fastp trimming at Q25, MiXCR alignment, in-frame beta chains only. Every entry covers one CDR3 protein and lists the most common genes and DNA from its rows. The sample has around 340,000 distinct CDR3 sequences on record, under 35% of them singletons. The leading ten clones occupy around 18% of the sample. Specimen: cultured PBMCs, collected from culture after CMV antigen stimulation. The receptors shown here come from a human donor in good health (CMV status not recorded). Some clones in this sample may be carry-over from other donors' samples.

Many counts were recorded for this clonotype. The genes are TRBV7-6 and TRBJ1-5, with 8 bases fitting TRBD1. Germline CDR1 SGHVS, CDR2 FNYEAQ. CDR3 length: 18 residues. Trimming cost V 1 base and J 7 bases; bases outside gene matches: 15. The CDR3 loop reads CASSLEAGGAGFSQPQHF. The CDR3 coding sequence is TGTGCCAGCAGCTTAGAAGCAGGGGGCGCGGGGTTCAGCCAGCCCCAGCATTTT.

A note on this clonotype: A read error may account for a junction end that differs from germline. This chain connects TRBV7-9 to TRBJ2-3; TRBD1 or TRBD2 may be the D gene (5 bases each). Germline values: CDR1 SEHNR, CDR2 FQNEAQ (reference sequence). This CDR3 has 15 residues. CDR3 protein: CASRLGTVVADTQYF. The CDR3 DNA is TGTGCCAGCAGATTAGGGACGGTGGTGGCAGATACGCAGTATTTT. The whole variable domain, filled in from reference TRBV7-9 and TRBJ2-3, reads DTGVSQNPRHKITKRGQNVTFRCDPISEHNRLYWYRQTLGQGPEFLTYFQNEAQLEKSRLLSDRFSAERPKGSFSTLEIQRTEQGDSAMYLCASRLGTVVADTQYFGPGTRLTVL.

The chain is built from TRBV20-1 and TRBJ2-1; 10 bases are shared with TRBD1. This CDR3 has 17 amino acids. Germline values: CDR1 DFQATT, CDR2 SNEGSKA (reference sequence). The CDR3 nucleotides read TGCAGCCTAACGGGACAGGGGTCCTCGAGGACCTACAATGAGCAGTTCTTC. Protein product: CSLTGQGSSRTYNEQFF.

The sample holds a few counts of this clonotype. The CDR3 nucleotides are TGTGCCAGCAGTTACTATGGGACAGGGGCCCCTAACACCGGGGAGCTGTTTTTT. This gives the protein CASSYYGTGAPNTGELFF. The chain employs TRBV6-5 and TRBJ2-2; 10 nucleotides line up with TRBD1. The trim removed 1 base at V and 2 bases at J, leaving 7 bases unmatched. This CDR3 region has 18 residues. The germline V gene has CDR1 MNHEY and CDR2 SVGAGI.

The rearrangement links TRBV7-6 to TRBJ1-4; TRBD1 matches at 7 bases. The CDR3 has 16 residues. V shed 5 bases, J shed 0 bases, and the junction held 6 bases outside the gene matches. Per the germline V gene, CDR1 is SGHVS and CDR2 is FNYEAQ. Written as DNA, the CDR3 is TGTGCCAGCAGCGTAACAGGGGCGGCAACTAATGAAAAACTGTTTTTT. Translation gives CASSVTGAATNEKLFF.

This rearrangement joins TRBV6-1 to TRBJ2-2, with 8 bases matching TRBD1. The germline V gene has CDR1 MNHNS and CDR2 SASEGT. CDR3 length: 15 residues. Trimming at V came to 6 bases and at J to 5 bases, leaving 8 bases not matched to a gene. CDR3 in amino acids: CASRGLQGATGELFF. In DNA form, the CDR3 reads TGTGCCAGCAGGGGACTTCAGGGGGCGACCGGGGAGCTGTTTTTT.

This clonotype was seen more than once but under ten times. The chain uses TRBV28 and TRBJ2-7; weak D call: TRBD2 (5 bases). The germline V gene encodes CDR1 MDHEN and CDR2 SYDVKM. The CDR3 is 15 residues long. V lost 3 bases, J lost 3 bases, and 15 bases lay in between. This CDR3 reads CASSLSLRALYEQYF. The CDR3 nucleotides read TGTGCCAGCAGTTTGTCGCTGCGGGCTCTCTACGAGCAGTACTTC.

This clonotype was seen repeatedly, ten times or more. The CDR3 bases are TGTGCCAGCGCGACAGGGGAGAACACTGAAGCTTTCTTT. Amino acid sequence: CASATGENTEAFF. The rearrangement uses TRBV12-3 or TRBV12-4 and TRBJ1-1; 8 bases map to TRBD1. V shed 8 bases and J 1 base; nucleotides not matched to a gene: 3. The CDR3 contains 13 residues.